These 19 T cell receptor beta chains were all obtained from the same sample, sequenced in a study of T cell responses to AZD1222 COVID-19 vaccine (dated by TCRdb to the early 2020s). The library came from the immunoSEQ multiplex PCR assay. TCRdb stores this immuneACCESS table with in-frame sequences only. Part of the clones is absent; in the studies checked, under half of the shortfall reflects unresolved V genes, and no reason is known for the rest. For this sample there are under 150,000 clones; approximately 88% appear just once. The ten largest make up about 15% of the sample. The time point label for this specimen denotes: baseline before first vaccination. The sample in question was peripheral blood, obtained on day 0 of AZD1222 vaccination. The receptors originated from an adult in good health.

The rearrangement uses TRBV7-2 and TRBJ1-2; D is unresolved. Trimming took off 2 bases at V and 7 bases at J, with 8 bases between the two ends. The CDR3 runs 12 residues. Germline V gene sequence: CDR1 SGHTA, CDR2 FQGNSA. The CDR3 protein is CASSLMTAGYTF. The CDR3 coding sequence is TGTGCCAGCAGCTTAATGACGGCTGGCTACACCTTC.

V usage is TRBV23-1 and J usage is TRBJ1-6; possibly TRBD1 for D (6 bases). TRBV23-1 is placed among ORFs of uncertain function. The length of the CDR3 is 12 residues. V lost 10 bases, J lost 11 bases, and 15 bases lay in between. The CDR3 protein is CANWTTGPPLHF. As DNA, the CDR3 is TGCGCCAACTGGACTACAGGGCCACCCCTCCACTTT.

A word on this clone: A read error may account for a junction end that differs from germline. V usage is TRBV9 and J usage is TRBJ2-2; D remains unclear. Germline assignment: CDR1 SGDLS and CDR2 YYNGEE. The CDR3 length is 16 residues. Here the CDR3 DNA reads TGTGCCAGCAGCGTAGAGGCAGGCACGAACGCCGGGGAGCTGTTTTTT. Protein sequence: CASSVEAGTNAGELFF.

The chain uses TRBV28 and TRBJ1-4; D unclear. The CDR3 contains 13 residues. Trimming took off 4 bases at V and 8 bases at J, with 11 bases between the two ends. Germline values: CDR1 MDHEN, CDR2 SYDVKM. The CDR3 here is CASSSGPVEKLFF. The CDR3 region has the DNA TGTGCCAGCAGTTCCGGGCCTGTCGAAAAACTGTTTTTT. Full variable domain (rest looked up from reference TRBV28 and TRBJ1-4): DVKVTQSSRYLVKRTGEKVFLECVQDMDHENMFWYRQDPGLGLRLIYFSYDVKMKEKGDIPEGYSVSREKKERFSLILESASTNQTSMYLCASSSGPVEKLFFGSGTQLSVL.

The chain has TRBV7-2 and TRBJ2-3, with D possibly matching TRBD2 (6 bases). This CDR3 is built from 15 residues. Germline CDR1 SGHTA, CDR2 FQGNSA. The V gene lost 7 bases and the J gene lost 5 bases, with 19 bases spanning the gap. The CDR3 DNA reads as TGTGCCAGCACTTCTTATGGGGCCGGGGGAGATACGCAGTATTTT. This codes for CASTSYGAGGDTQYF.

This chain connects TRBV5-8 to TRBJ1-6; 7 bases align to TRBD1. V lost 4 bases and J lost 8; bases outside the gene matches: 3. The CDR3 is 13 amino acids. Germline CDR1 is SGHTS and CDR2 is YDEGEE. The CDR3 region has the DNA TGTGCCAGCAGCGGGACAGCGGATTCACCCCTCCACTTT. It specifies CASSGTADSPLHF. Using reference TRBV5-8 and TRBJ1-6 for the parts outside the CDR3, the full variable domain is EAGVTQSPTHLIKTRGQQATLRCSPISGHTSVYWYQQALGLGLQFLLWYDEGEERNRGNFPPRFSGRQFPNYSSELNVNALELEDSALYLCASSGTADSPLHFGNGTRLTVT.

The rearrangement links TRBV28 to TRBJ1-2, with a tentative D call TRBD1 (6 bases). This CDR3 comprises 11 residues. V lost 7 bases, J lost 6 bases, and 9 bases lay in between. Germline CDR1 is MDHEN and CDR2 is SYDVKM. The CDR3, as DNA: TGTGCCAGCAACCCAGGGGATGGCTACACCTTC. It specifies CASNPGDGYTF.

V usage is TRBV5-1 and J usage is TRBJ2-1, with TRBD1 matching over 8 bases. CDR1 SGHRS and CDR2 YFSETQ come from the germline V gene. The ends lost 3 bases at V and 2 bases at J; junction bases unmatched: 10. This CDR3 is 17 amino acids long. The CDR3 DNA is TGCGCCAGCAGCTCGAGTCCCTCGGGACAGGCCTACAATGAGCAGTTCTTC. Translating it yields CASSSSPSGQAYNEQFF. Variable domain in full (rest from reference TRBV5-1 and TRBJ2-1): KAGVTQTPRYLIKTRGQQVTLSCSPISGHRSVSWYQQTPGQGLQFLFEYFSETQRNKGNFPGRFSGRQFSNSRSEMNVSTLELGDSALYLCASSSSPSGQAYNEQFFGPGTRLTVL.

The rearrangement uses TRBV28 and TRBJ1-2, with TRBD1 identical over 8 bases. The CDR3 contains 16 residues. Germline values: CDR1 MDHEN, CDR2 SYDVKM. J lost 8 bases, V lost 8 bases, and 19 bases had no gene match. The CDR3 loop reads CASCPTGAPQADGYTF. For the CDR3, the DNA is TGTGCCAGCTGCCCGACAGGGGCCCCCCAGGCCGACGGCTACACCTTC.

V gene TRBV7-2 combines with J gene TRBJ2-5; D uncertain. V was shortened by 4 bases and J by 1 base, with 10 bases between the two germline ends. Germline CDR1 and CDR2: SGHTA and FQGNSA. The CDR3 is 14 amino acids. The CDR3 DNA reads TGTGCCAGCAGCTCCTACGGCCCCCAAGAGACCCAGTACTTC. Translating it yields CASSSYGPQETQYF.

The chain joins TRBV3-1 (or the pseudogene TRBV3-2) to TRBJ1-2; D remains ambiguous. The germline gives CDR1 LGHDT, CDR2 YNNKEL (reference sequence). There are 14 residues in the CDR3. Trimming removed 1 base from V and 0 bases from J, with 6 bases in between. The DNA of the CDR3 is TGTGCCAGCAGCCAAGGGCGATCTAACTATGGCTACACCTTC. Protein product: CASSQGRSNYGYTF.

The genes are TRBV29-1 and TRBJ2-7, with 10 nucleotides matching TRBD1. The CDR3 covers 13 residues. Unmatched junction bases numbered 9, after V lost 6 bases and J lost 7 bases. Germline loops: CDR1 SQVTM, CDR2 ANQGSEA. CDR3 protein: CSVPGTGVGEQYF. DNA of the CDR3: TGCAGCGTACCCGGGACAGGGGTGGGGGAGCAGTACTTC.

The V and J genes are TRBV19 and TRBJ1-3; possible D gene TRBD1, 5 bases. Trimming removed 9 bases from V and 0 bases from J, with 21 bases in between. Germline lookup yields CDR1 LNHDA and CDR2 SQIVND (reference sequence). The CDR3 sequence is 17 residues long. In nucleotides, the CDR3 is TGTGCCAGCTACGGCGGGGTTTGGGACGACTCTGGAAACACCATATATTTT. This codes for CASYGGVWDDSGNTIYF.

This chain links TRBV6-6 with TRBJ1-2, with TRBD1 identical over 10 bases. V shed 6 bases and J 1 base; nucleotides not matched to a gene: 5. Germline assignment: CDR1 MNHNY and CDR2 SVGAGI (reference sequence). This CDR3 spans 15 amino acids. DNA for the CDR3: TGTGCCAGCAGCGGGACAGGGGCCCTTAACTATGGCTACACCTTC. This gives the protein CASSGTGALNYGYTF.

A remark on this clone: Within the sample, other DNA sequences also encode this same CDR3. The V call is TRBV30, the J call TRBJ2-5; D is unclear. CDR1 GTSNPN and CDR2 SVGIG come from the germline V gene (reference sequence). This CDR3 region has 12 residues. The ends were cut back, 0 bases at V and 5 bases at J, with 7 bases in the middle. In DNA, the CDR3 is TGTGCCTGGAGTGTACTCGGGGAGACCCAGTACTTC. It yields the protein CAWSVLGETQYF.

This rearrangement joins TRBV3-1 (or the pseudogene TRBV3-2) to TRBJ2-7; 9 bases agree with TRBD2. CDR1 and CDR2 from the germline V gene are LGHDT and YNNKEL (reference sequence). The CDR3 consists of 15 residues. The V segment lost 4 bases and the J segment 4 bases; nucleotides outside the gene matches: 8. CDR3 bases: TGTGCCAGCAGCCCTCTTGGGCGGGGGGGATACGAGCAGTACTTC. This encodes CASSPLGRGGYEQYF.

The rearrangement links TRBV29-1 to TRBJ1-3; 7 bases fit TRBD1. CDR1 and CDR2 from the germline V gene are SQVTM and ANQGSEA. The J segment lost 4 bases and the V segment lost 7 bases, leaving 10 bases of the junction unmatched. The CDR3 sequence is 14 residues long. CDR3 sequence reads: CSAVKTGLGNTIYF. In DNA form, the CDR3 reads TGCAGCGCCGTAAAGACAGGGCTCGGAAACACCATATATTTT.

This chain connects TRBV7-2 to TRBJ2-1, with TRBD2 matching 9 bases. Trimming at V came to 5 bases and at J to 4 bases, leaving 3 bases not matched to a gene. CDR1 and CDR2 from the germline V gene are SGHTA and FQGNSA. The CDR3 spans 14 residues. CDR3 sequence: CASSPGLAYNEQFF. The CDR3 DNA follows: TGTGCCAGCAGCCCAGGACTAGCGTACAATGAGCAGTTCTTC.

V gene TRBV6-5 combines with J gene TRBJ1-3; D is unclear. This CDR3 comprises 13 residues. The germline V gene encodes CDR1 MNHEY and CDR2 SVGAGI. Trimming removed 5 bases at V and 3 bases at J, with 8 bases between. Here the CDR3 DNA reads TGTGCCAGCAGTAGACTTGGTGGAAACACCATATATTTT. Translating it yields CASSRLGGNTIYF.